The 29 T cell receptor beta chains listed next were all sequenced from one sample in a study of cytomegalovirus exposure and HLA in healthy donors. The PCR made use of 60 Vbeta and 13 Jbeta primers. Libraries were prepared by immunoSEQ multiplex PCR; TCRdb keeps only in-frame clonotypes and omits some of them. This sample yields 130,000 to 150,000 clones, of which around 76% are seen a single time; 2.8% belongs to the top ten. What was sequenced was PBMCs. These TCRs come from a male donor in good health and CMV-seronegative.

The CDR3 loop is CASSQVPGEQTEAFF. CDR3 nucleotide sequence: TGCGCCAGCAGCCAAGTGCCAGGGGAGCAAACTGAAGCTTTCTTT. This chain links TRBV4-1 with TRBJ1-1; a possible D gene is TRBD1 (6 bases). V was pared by 1 base and J by 5 bases, with 14 bases between. The CDR3 is 15 amino acids. The V gene's germline CDR1 is MGHRA and CDR2 YSYEKL.

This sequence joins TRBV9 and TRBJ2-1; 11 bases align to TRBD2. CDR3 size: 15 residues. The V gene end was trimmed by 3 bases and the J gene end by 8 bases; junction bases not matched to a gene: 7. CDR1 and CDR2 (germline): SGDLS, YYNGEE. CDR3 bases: TGTGCCAGCAGCGGCACTAGCGGGAGACCGCATGAGCAGTTCTTC. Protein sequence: CASSGTSGRPHEQFF.

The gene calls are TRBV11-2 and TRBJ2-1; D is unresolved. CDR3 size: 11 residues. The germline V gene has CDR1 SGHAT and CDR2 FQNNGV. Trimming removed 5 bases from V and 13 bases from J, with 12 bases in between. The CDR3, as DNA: TGTGCCAGCAGCCGCGCGTGCGAACAGTTCTTC. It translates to CASSRACEQFF.

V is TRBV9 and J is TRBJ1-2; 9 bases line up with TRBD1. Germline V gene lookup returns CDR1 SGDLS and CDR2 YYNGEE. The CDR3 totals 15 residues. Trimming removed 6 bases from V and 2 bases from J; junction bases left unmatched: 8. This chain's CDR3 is CASTGPGQGNYGYTF. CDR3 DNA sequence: TGTGCCAGCACCGGTCCGGGACAGGGAAACTATGGCTACACCTTC.

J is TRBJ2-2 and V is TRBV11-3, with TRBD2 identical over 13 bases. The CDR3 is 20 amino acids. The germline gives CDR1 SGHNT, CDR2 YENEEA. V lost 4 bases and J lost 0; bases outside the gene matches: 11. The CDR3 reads CASSSKIRTSGGSNTGELFF. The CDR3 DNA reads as TGTGCCAGCAGCTCGAAAATCAGGACTAGCGGGGGCTCGAACACCGGGGAGCTGTTTTTT.

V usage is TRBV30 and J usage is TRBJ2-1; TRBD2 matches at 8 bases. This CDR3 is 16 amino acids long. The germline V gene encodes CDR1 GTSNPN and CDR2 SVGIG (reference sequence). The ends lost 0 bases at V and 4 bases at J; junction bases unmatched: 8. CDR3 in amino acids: CAWSVRLPGGYNEQFF. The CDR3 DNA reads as TGTGCCTGGAGTGTACGACTTCCGGGAGGGTACAATGAGCAGTTCTTC.

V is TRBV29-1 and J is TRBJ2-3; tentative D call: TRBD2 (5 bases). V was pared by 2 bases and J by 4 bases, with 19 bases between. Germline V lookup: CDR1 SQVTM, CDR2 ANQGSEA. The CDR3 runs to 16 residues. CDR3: CSVESPDGGAPDTQYF. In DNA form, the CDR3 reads TGCAGCGTTGAATCCCCAGACGGAGGAGCCCCAGATACGCAGTATTTT.

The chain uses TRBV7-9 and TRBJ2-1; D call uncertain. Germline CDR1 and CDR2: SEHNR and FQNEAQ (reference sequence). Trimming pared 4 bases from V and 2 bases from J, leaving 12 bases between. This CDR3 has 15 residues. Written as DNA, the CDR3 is TGTGCCAGCAGCTCCCTTCGCGGTCCCTACAATGAGCAGTTCTTC. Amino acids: CASSSLRGPYNEQFF.

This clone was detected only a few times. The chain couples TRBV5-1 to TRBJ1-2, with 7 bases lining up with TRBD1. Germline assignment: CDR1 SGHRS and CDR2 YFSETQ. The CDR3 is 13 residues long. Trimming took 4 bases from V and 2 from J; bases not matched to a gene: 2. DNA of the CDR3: TGCGCCAGCAGCCCGGGACAGAACTATGGCTACACCTTC. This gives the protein CASSPGQNYGYTF.

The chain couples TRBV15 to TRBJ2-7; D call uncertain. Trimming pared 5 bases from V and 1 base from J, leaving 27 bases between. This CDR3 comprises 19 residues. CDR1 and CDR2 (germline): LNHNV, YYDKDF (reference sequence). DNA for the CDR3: TGTGCCACCAGCCGAGGCCGAGGTCGCCACGCGTCCTGGTCCTACGAGCAGTACTTC. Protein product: CATSRGRGRHASWSYEQYF.

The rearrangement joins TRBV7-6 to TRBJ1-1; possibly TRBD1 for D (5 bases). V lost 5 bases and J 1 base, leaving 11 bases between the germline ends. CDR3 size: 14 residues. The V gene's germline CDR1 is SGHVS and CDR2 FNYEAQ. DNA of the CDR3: TGTGCCAGCAGCACGGGGGACGGGAACACTGAAGCTTTCTTT. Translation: CASSTGDGNTEAFF.

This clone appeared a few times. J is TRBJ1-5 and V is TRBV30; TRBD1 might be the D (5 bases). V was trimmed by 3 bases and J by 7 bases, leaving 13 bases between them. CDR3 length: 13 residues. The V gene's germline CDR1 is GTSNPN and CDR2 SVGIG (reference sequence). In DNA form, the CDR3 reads TGTGCCTGGAGACGGGACTCGGGGCAGCCCCAGCATTTT. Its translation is CAWRRDSGQPQHF. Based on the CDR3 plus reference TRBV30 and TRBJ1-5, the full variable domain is SQTIHQWPATLVQPVGSPLSLECTVEGTSNPNLYWYRQAAGRGLQLLFYSVGIGQISSEVPQNLSASRPQDRQFILSSKKLLLSDSGFYLCAWRRDSGQPQHFGDGTRLSIL.

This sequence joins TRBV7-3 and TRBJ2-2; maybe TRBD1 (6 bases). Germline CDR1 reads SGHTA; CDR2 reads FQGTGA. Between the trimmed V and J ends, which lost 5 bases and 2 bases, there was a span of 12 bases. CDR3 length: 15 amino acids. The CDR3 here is CASSPRQDNTGELFF. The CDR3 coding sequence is TGTGCCAGCAGCCCCCGACAGGACAACACCGGGGAGCTGTTTTTT.

CDR3 amino acids: CAISEIPGGGTEAFF. DNA of the CDR3: TGTGCCATCAGCGAAATCCCGGGAGGCGGCACTGAAGCTTTCTTT. This chain links TRBV10-3 with TRBJ1-1, with D hard to call. With 6 bases removed from V and 4 bases from J, the gap between germline ends came to 18 bases. Germline-derived CDR1 and CDR2 are ENHRY and SYGVKD. This CDR3 spans 15 amino acids.

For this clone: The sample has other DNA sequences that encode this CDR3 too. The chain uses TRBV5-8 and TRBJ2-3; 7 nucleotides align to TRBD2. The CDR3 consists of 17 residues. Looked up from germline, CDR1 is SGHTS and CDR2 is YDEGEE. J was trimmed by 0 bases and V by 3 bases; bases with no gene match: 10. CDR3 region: CASSSVNLAASTDTQYF. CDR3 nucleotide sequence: TGTGCCAGCAGCTCCGTGAACCTAGCGGCCAGCACAGATACGCAGTATTTT.

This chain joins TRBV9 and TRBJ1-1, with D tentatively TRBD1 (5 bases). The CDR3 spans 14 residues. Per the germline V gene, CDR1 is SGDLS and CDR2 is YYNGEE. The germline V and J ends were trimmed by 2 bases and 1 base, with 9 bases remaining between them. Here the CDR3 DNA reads TGTGCCAGCAGCGTTTGGGGCCAGAACACTGAAGCTTTCTTT. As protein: CASSVWGQNTEAFF.

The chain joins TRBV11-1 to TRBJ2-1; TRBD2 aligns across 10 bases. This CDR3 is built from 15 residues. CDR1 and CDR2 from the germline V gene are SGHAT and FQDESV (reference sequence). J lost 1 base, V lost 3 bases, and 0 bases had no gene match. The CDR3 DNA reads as TGTGCCAGCAGCTTTAGCGGGGGGTCCTACAATGAGCAGTTCTTC. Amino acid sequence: CASSFSGGSYNEQFF.

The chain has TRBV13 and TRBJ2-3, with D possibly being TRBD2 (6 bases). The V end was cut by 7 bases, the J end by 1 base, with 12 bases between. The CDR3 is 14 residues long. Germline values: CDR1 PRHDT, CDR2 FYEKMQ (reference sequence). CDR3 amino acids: CASKRRDGTDTQYF. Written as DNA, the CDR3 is TGTGCCAGCAAACGGCGGGACGGCACAGATACGCAGTATTTT.

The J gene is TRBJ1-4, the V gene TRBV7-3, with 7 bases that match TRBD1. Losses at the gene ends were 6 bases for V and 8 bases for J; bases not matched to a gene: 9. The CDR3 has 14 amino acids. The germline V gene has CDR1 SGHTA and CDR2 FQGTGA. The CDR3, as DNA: TGTGCCAGCAGACCGACAGGGTCGGAAGAAAAACTGTTTTTT. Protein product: CASRPTGSEEKLFF.

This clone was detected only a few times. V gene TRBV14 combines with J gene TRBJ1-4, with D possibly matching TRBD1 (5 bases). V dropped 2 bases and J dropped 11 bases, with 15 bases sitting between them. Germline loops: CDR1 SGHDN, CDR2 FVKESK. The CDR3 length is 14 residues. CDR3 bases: TGTGCCAGCAGCCAAAATATCGGGGGGGGTAAACTGTTTTTT. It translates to CASSQNIGGGKLFF.

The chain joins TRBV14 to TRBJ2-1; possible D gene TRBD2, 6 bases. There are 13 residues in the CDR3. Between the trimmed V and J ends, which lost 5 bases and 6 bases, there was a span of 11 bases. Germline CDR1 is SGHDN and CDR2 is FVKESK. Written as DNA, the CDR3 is TGTGCCAGCAGCTCCTGGGGGGTCAATGAGCAGTTCTTC. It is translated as CASSSWGVNEQFF.

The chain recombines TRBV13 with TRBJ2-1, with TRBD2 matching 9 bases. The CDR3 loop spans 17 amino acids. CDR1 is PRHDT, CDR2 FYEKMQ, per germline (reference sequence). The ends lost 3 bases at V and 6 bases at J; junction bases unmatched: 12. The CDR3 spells CASSFSLAGVRPNEQFF. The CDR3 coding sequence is TGTGCCAGCAGCTTTTCTTTAGCGGGAGTACGTCCCAATGAGCAGTTCTTC.

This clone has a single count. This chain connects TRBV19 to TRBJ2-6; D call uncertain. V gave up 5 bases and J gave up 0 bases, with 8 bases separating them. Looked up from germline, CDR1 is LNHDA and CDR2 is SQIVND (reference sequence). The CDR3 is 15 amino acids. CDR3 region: CASSVQFSGANVLTF. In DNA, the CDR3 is TGTGCCAGTAGTGTACAGTTCTCTGGGGCCAACGTCCTGACTTTC.

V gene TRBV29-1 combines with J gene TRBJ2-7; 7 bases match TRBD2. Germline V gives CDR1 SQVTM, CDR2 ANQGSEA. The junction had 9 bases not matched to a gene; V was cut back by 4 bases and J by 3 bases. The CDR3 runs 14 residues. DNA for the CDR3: TGCAGCGTTGTGTTTCGGGGGGAACACTACGAGCAGTACTTC. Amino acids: CSVVFRGEHYEQYF.

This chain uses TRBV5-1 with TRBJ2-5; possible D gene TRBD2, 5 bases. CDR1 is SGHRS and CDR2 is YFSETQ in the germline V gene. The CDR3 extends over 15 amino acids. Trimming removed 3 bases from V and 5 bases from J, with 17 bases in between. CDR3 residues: CASSSPGGLVETQYF. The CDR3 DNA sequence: TGCGCCAGCAGCTCTCCCGGCGGGTTGGTGGAGACCCAGTACTTC.

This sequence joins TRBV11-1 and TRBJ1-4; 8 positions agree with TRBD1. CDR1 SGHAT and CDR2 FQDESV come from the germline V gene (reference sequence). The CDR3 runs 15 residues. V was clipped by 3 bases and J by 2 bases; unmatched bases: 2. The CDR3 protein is CASSFNRGTNEKLFF. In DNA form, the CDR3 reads TGTGCCAGCAGCTTTAACAGGGGGACTAATGAAAAACTGTTTTTT.

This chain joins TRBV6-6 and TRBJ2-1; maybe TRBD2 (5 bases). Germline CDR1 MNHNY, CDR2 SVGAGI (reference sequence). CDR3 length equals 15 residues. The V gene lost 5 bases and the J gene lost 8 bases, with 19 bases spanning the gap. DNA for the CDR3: TGTGCCAGCAGTACCCTTAGTCTAGCAGGTCATGAGCAGTTCTTC. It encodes CASSTLSLAGHEQFF.

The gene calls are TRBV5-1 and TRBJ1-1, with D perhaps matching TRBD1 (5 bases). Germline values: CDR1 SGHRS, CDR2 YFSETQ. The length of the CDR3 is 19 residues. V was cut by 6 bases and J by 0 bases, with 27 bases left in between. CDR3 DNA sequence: TGCGCCAGCAACTCCACTACCCCATCGAGGGACTTCTTGAACACTGAAGCTTTCTTT. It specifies CASNSTTPSRDFLNTEAFF.

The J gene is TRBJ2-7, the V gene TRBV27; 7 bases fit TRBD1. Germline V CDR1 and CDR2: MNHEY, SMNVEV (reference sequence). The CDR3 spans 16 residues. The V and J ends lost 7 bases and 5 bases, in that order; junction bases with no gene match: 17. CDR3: CASNTARQGRMNEQYF. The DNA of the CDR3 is TGTGCCAGCAACACCGCCCGACAGGGAAGGATGAACGAGCAGTACTTC.